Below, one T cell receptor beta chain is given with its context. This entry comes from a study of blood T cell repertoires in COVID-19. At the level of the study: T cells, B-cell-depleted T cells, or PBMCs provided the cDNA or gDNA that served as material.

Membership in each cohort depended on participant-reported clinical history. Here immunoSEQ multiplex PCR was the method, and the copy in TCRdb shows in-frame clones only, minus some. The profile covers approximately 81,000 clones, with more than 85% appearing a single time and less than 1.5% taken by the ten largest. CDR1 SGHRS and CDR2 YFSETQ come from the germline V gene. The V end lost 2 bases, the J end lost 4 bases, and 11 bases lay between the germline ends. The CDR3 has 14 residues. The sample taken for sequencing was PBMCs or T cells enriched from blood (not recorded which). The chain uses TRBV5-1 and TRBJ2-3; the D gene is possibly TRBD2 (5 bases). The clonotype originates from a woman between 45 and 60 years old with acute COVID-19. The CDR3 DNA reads TGCGCCAGCAGCTTTAAGTCGGGGTCAGATACGCAGTATTTT. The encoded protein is CASSFKSGSDTQYF.